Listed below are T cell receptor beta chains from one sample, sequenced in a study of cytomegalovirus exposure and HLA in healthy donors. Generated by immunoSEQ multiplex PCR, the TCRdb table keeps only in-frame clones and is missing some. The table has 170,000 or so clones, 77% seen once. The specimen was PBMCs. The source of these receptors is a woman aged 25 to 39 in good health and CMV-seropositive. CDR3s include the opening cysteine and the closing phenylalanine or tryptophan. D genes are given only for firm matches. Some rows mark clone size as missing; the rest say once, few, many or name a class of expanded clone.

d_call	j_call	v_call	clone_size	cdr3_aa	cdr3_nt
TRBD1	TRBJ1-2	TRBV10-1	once	CASSESGQSYGYTF	TGCGCCAGCAGTGAGTCGGGACAGAGCTATGGCTACACCTTC
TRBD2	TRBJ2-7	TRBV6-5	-	CASSYGGGASYEQYF	TGTGCCAGCAGTTACGGGGGGGGAGCGTCGTACGAGCAGTACTTC
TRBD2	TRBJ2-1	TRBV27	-	CASSLGLAGYNEQFF	TGTGCCAGCAGTTTAGGACTAGCGGGATACAATGAGCAGTTCTTC
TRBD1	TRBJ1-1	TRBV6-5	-	CASSRDRGNTEAFF	TGTGCCAGCAGTCGGGACAGAGGGAACACTGAAGCTTTCTTT
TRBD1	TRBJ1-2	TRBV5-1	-	CASSSLRDRDHGYTF	TGCGCCAGCAGCAGCCTCCGGGACAGGGACCATGGCTACACCTTC
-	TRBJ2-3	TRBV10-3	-	CAISKVRDTDTQYF	TGTGCCATCAGTAAGGTCAGGGACACAGATACGCAGTATTTT
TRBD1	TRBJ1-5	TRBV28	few	CASSPTRGNGQPQHF	TGTGCCAGCAGCCCCACCAGGGGGAATGGCCAGCCCCAGCATTTT
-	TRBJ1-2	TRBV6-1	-	CASSADIYGYTF	TGTGCCAGCAGTGCCGACATATATGGCTACACCTTC
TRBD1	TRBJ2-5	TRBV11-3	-	CASSLEDRAQYF	TGTGCCAGCAGCTTAGAGGACAGGGCCCAGTACTTC
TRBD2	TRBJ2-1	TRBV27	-	CASRVRLAGEGHEQFF	TGTGCCAGCAGAGTGAGACTAGCGGGGGAAGGCCATGAGCAGTTCTTC
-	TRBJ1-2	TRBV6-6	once	CASSTGQNYGYTF	TGTGCCAGCAGCACGGGTCAGAACTATGGCTACACCTTC
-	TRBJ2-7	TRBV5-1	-	CASSFDRSYEQYF	TGCGCCAGCAGTTTTGACAGGTCCTACGAGCAGTACTTC
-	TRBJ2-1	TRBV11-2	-	CASSLSLVDEQFF	TGTGCCAGCAGCTTGAGCTTAGTCGATGAGCAGTTCTTC
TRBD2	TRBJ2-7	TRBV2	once	CASSITGGNEQYF	TGTGCCAGCAGCATAACGGGAGGGAACGAGCAGTACTTC
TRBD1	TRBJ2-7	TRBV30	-	CAWNPGGYEQYF	TGTGCCTGGAACCCAGGGGGCTACGAGCAGTACTTC